This T cell receptor (beta chain) was retrieved from a study of CD8 T cells in ankylosing spondylitis. Overall study findings and caveats: Typical of ankylosing spondylitis blood, it appeared, was a TCR beta motif of roughly eight highly homologous variants.

This clonotype was counted between two and nine times. Its antigen remains unknown. Using quantitative 5'-RACE with molecular barcodes, the authors made TCR beta libraries. MiXCR was run by TCRdb on the 5' RACE reads, yielding one entry per CDR3 protein. This table holds a few hundred thousand distinct CDR3 sequences, 20% to 30% found once. The CDR3 sequence is 15 residues long. V lost 3 bases, J lost 3 bases, and 2 bases stayed unmatched. The sample consisted of blood, either unsorted or a sorted T cell fraction (not recorded which). This TCR came from a male donor with ankylosing spondylitis or in good health (not recorded which). This rearrangement joins TRBV12-3 or TRBV12-4 to TRBJ2-7, with TRBD2 matching over 13 bases. The CDR3 DNA is TGTGCCAGCAGTTTGGGACTAGCGGGGCGCTACGAGCAGTACTTC. This gives the protein CASSLGLAGRYEQYF.